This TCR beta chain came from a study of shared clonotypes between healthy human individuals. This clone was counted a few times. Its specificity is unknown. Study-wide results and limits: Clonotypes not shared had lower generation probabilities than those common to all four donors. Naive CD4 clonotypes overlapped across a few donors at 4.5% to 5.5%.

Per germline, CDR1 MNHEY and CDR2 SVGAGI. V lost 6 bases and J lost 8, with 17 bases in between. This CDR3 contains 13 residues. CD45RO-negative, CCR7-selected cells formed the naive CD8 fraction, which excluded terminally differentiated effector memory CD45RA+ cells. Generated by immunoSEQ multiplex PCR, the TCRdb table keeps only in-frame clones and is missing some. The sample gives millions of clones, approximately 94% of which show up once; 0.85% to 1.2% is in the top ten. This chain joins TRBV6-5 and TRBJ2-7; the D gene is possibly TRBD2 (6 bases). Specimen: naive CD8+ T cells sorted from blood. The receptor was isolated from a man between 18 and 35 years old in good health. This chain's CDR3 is CASRPLEGLQQYF. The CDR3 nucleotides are TGTGCCAGCAGACCCCTGGAGGGCCTCCAGCAGTACTTC.